These T cell receptor beta chains were read from a single sample in a study of cytomegalovirus exposure and HLA in healthy donors. The protocol was immunoSEQ multiplex PCR, while the TCRdb copy is restricted to in-frame clones and leaves out a portion. Counted here are 150,000 to 200,000 clones, approximately 82% occurring once; the ten biggest clones make up around 11%. The sample was PBMCs. These receptor sequences come from a man younger than 35 in good health and CMV-seropositive. CDR3s include the opening cysteine and the closing phenylalanine or tryptophan. A D gene is named only where the DNA matches it firmly. Size is omitted from some rows. Given values are once, few, many or a class for expanded clones.

size,D,V,J,CDR3,DNA
NA,NA,TRBV5-1,TRBJ2-2,CASSLPQGIAEDTGELFF,TGCGCCAGCAGCTTGCCCCAGGGAATAGCGGAAGACACCGGGGAGCTGTTTTTT
NA,TRBD1,TRBV6-5,TRBJ1-2,CASSYTGGRNGYTF,TGTGCCAGCAGTTACACAGGGGGGCGTAATGGCTACACCTTC
NA,NA,TRBV7-2,TRBJ2-7,CASSLAQPLGVYEQYF,TGTGCCAGCAGCTTAGCGCAACCCTTAGGGGTCTACGAGCAGTACTTC
NA,NA,TRBV4-2,TRBJ2-7,CASSQDWGSTYEQYF,TGTGCCAGCAGCCAGGACTGGGGATCCACCTACGAGCAGTACTTC
NA,TRBD1,TRBV7-7,TRBJ2-5,CASSYTTGVGETQYF,TGTGCTAGCAGCTACACCACAGGGGTTGGAGAGACCCAGTACTTC
NA,TRBD1,TRBV4-1,TRBJ1-1,CASSQPKLAGGMNTEAFF,TGCGCCAGCAGCCAACCCAAGTTGGCAGGGGGTATGAACACTGAAGCTTTCTTT
NA,TRBD1,TRBV7-6,TRBJ1-3,CASSSETGGFAGNTIYF,TGTGCCAGCAGCTCTGAAACAGGGGGCTTTGCTGGAAACACCATATATTTT
NA,TRBD1,TRBV9,TRBJ1-1,CASSVGQHRGSSAFF,TGTGCCAGCAGCGTAGGGCAACACAGGGGCTCGAGTGCTTTCTTT
few,NA,TRBV2,TRBJ1-3,CASSEGQFSGNTIYF,TGTGCCAGCAGTGAAGGACAGTTCTCTGGAAACACCATATATTTT
NA,NA,TRBV11-1,TRBJ2-7,CASSLTLSKTYEQYF,TGTGCCAGCAGCTTAACCCTAAGTAAAACCTACGAGCAGTACTTC
NA,NA,TRBV18,TRBJ2-1,CASSFDRAGRYNEQFF,TGTGCCAGCTCATTCGATAGGGCGGGAAGGTACAATGAGCAGTTCTTC
few,TRBD1,TRBV28,TRBJ2-7,CASSTNYRGISYEQYF,TGTGCCAGCAGCACCAACTACAGGGGAATCTCCTACGAGCAGTACTTC
NA,NA,TRBV19,TRBJ1-1,CASSVGAYTEAFF,TGTGCCAGTAGTGTTGGGGCCTACACTGAAGCTTTCTTT
few,TRBD1,TRBV27,TRBJ2-4,CASSSGQVAKNIQYF,TGTGCCAGCAGTTCGGGACAGGTAGCCAAAAACATTCAGTACTTC
NA,TRBD2,TRBV27,TRBJ2-3,CASSPYKLAGDRDTQYF,TGTGCCAGCAGTCCATACAAACTAGCGGGAGATAGGGATACGCAGTATTTT
NA,TRBD1,TRBV5-1,TRBJ2-2,CASSGDRAGTGELFF,TGCGCCAGCAGTGGGGACAGGGCCGGCACCGGGGAGCTGTTTTTT
NA,NA,TRBV7-9,TRBJ1-1,CSSRQDSEAFF,TGTTCCAGCAGACAGGACAGTGAAGCTTTCTTT
NA,NA,TRBV27,TRBJ1-5,CASSPWANQPQHF,TGTGCCAGCAGCCCGTGGGCCAATCAGCCCCAGCATTTT
NA,TRBD2,TRBV25-1,TRBJ2-5,CASSAWLAGGPGKETQYF,TGTGCCAGCAGTGCGTGGCTAGCGGGAGGGCCAGGTAAAGAGACCCAGTACTTC
NA,NA,TRBV27,TRBJ1-1,CASSFGQRCEAFF,TGTGCCAGCAGTTTCGGACAGAGATGTGAAGCTTTCTTT
NA,TRBD1,TRBV5-1,TRBJ1-2,CASSLGTGNYGYTF,TGCGCCAGCAGCTTGGGGACAGGGAACTATGGCTACACCTTC
NA,TRBD1,TRBV6-1,TRBJ1-5,CATDREGNQPQHF,TGTGCCACTGACAGGGAAGGAAATCAGCCCCAGCATTTT
NA,TRBD2,TRBV7-3,TRBJ2-3,CASSIGTSGSTDTQYF,TGTGCCAGCAGCATCGGGACTAGCGGGAGCACAGATACGCAGTATTTT
NA,TRBD2,TRBV30,TRBJ2-1,CAWTLTSGSTNEQFF,TGTGCCTGGACCCTTACTAGCGGGAGTACCAATGAGCAGTTCTTC
NA,NA,TRBV28,TRBJ1-1,CASSSGYTEAFF,TGTGCCAGCAGTTCAGGGTACACTGAAGCTTTCTTT
NA,NA,TRBV6-5,TRBJ1-5,CASSYGQSNQPQHF,TGTGCCAGCAGTTACGGGCAGAGCAATCAGCCCCAGCATTTT
NA,NA,TRBV19,TRBJ2-6,CASSIYGRAYSGANVLTF,TGTGCCAGTAGTATTTACGGCAGGGCATACTCTGGGGCCAACGTCCTGACTTTC
few,NA,TRBV6-1,TRBJ1-4,CASRDSLGEKLFF,TGTGCCAGCAGGGACTCTCTGGGAGAAAAACTGTTTTTT
once,TRBD2,TRBV28,TRBJ2-3,CASSPTGTSDTDTQYF,TGTGCCAGCAGTCCTACCGGGACTAGCGACACAGATACGCAGTATTTT
few,TRBD1,TRBV6-5,TRBJ1-1,CASTRTGKTEAFF,TGTGCCAGCACCCGGACAGGGAAGACTGAAGCTTTCTTT
NA,NA,TRBV12-1,TRBJ2-5,CASSSRQGETQYF,TGTGCCAGCAGCTCCCGACAGGGCGAGACCCAGTACTTC
NA,TRBD1,TRBV19,TRBJ2-3,CASSRQGPDTQYF,TGTGCCAGTTCCCGACAGGGCCCTGATACGCAGTATTTT
NA,NA,TRBV6-5,TRBJ1-1,CASSSRGWGAFF,TGTGCCAGCAGTTCCAGGGGATGGGGAGCTTTCTTT
NA,TRBD2,TRBV6-6,TRBJ2-7,CASRSPPPSGSYEQYF,TGTGCCAGCAGGTCTCCGCCCCCTAGCGGGAGCTACGAGCAGTACTTC
NA,TRBD2,TRBV28,TRBJ2-1,CASYSLAGGLNEQFF,TGTGCCAGCTATTCGCTAGCGGGAGGATTAAATGAGCAGTTCTTC
NA,NA,TRBV11-2,TRBJ1-1,CASSLEVSGYKAFF,TGTGCCAGCAGCTTAGAAGTTTCGGGGTATAAAGCTTTCTTT
NA,NA,TRBV6-6,TRBJ1-3,CASLRGNTIYF,TGTGCCAGCCTGAGGGGAAACACCATATATTTT